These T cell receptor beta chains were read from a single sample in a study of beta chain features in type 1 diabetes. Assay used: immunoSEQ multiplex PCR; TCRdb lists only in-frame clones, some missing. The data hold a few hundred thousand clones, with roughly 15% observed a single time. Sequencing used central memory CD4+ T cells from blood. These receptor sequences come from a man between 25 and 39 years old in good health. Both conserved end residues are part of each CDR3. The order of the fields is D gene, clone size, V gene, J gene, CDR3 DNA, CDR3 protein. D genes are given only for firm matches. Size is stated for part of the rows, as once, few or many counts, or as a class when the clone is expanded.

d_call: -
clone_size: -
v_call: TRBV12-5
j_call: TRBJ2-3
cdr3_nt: TGTGCTAGTGGTTCCGCCACGGCCGGCACAGATACGCAGTATTTT
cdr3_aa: CASGSATAGTDTQYF

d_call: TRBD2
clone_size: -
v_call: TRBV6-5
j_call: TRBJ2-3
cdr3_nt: TGTGCCAGCAGTTTAGCGGGCCCACTAGTTGGTACGCAGTATTTT
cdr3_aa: CASSLAGPLVGTQYF

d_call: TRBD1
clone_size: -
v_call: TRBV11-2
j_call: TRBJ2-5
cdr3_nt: TGTGCCAGCAGCTTACGCACAGGGGAAAAGACCCAGTACTTC
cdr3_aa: CASSLRTGEKTQYF

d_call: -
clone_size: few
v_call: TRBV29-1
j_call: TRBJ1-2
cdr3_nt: TGCAGCGCCCCACAAACAGGGACCGTTGGCTACACCTTC
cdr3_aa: CSAPQTGTVGYTF

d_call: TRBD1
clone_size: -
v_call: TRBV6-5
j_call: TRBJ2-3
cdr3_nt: TGTGCCAGCAGGACGATGACAGGGGGCACAGATACGCAGTATTTT
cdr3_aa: CASRTMTGGTDTQYF

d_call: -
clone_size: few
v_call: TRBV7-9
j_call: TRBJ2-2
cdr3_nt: TGTGCCAGCACCACCCAGATGCTTACCGGGGAGCTGTTTTTT
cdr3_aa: CASTTQMLTGELFF

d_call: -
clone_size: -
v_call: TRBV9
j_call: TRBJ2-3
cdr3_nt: TGTGCCAGCAGCGTAGGTCTGGCCCGCGACGCAGATACGCAGTATTTT
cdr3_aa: CASSVGLARDADTQYF

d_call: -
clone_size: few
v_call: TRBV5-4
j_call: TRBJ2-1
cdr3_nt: TGTGCCAGCAGCTTGGACCCTAGCAGTCCATCGTATGAGCAGTTCTTC
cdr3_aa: CASSLDPSSPSYEQFF

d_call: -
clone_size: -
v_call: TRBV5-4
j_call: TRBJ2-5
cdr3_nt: TGTGCCAGCAGGGAGACGGGGCGGCAGGAGACCCAGTACTTC
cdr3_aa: CASRETGRQETQYF

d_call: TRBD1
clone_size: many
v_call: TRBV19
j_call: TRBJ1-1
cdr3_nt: TGTGCCAGTAGTAGCAGTCGGACAGGGGGAAACACTGAAGCTTTCTTT
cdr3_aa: CASSSSRTGGNTEAFF

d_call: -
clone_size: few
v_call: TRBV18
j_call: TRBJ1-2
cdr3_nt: TGTGCCAGCTCAGAAATACGGGGAAGTCTCGATGGCTACACCTTC
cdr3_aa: CASSEIRGSLDGYTF

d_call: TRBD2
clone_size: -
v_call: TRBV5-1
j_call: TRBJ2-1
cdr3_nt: TGCGCCAGCAGCCCCACAGGGACTAGCGGGGGTAGCTCCTACAATGAGCAGTTCTTC
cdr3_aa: CASSPTGTSGGSSYNEQFF

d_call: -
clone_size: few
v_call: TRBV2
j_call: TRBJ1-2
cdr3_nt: TGTGCCAGCAGAGTGACATCTTATGGCTACACCTTC
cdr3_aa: CASRVTSYGYTF

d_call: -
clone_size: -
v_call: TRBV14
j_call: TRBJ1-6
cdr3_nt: TGTGCCAGCGCGTTCAGGAATTCACCCCTCCACTTT
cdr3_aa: CASAFRNSPLHF

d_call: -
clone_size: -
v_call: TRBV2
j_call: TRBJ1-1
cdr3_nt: TGTGCCAGCAGTGGCTCCCGATACGGGGACACTGAAGCTTTCTTT
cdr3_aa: CASSGSRYGDTEAFF

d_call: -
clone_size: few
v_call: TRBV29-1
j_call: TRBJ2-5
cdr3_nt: TGCAGCGTGGTATTACTTCCCGGAGGCCAAGAGACCCAGTACTTC
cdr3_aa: CSVVLLPGGQETQYF

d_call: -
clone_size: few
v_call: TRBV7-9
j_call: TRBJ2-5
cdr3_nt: TGTGCCAGCAGCTTAGTAGGGGCCCCGGACTCCGTACGAGGGGCCCAGTACTTC
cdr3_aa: CASSLVGAPDSVRGAQYF

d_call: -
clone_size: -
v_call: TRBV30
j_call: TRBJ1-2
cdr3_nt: TGTGCCTGGGGCCCGTCGAGTTCTGGTTACACCTTC
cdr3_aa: CAWGPSSSGYTF

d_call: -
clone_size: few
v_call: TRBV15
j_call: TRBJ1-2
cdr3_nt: TGTGCCACCAGCAAGCCAGACTATGGCTACACCTTC
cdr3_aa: CATSKPDYGYTF

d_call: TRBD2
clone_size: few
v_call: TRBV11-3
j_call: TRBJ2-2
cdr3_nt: TGTGCCAGCAGCTTGGACCGGGGGGCCGGGGAGCTGTTTTTT
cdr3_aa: CASSLDRGAGELFF

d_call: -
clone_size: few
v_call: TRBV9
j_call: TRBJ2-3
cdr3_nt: TGTGCCAGCAGCGTAGACGGGGGCGCAGATACGCAGTATTTT
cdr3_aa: CASSVDGGADTQYF

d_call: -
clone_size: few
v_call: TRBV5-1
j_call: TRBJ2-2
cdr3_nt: TGCGCCAGCAGCGCTAGCCAGGGTAACACCGGGGAGCTGTTTTTT
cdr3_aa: CASSASQGNTGELFF

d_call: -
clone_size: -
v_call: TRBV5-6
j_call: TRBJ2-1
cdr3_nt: TGTGCCAGCAGTGGAGGGACCAACAATGAGCAGTTCTTC
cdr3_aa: CASSGGTNNEQFF

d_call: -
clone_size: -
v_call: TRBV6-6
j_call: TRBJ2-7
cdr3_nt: TGTGCCAGCAGTCCGAGACAGGTTATCGAGCAGTACTTC
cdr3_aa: CASSPRQVIEQYF

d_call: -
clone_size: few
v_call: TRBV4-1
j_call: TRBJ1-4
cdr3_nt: TGCGCCAGCAGCCCCAGAACAACTAATGAAAAACTGTTTTTT
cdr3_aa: CASSPRTTNEKLFF

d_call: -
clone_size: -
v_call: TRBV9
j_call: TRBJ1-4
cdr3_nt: TGTGCCAGCAGCGTAGGGGCAGGGTGGGGTGAAAAACTGTTTTTT
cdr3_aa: CASSVGAGWGEKLFF

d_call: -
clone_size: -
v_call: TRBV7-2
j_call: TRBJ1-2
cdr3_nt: TGTGCCAGCAGCAAGGAATCCGGGGCCCGGGGGTATGGCTACACCTTC
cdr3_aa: CASSKESGARGYGYTF

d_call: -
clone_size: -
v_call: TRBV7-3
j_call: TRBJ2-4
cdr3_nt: TGTGCCAGCAGCTTAGCGCGATACCAAAACATTCAGTACTTC
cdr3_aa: CASSLARYQNIQYF

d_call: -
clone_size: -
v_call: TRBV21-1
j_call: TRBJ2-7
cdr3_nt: TGTGCCAGCAACAAATTCAAGCGGAACACGAGCTCCTACGAGCAGTACTTC
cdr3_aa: CASNKFKRNTSSYEQYF

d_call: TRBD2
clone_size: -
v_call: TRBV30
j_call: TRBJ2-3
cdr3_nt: TGTGCCATCACCTCGGCTAGCGGCGGTCCTAGCACAGATACGCAGTATTTT
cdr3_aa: CAITSASGGPSTDTQYF

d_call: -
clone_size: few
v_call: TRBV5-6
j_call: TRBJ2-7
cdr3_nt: TGTGCCAGCAGCTCAAACGGGGGGCAGTACTTC
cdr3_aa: CASSSNGGQYF

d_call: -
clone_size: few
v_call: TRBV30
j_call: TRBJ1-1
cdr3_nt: TGTGCCTGGAGAGGGGACGGACACTCGAACACTGAAGCTTTCTTT
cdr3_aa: CAWRGDGHSNTEAFF

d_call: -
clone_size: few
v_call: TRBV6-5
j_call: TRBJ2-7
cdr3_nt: TGTGCCATCAGTGAGTCCTCGCCTCCCGAGCAGTACTTC
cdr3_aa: CAISESSPPEQYF

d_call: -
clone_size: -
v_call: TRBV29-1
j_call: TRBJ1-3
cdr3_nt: TGCAGCGTTGGTGCTGGAAACACCATATATTTT
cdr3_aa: CSVGAGNTIYF

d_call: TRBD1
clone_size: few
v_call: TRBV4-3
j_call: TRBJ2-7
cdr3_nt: TGCGCCAGCAGCCAGGAGACAGGGTCCGAGCAGTACTTC
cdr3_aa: CASSQETGSEQYF

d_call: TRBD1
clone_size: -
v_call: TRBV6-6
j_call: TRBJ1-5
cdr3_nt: TGTGCCAGCAGGTCGACAGGGGTTGGGCAGCCCCAGCATTTT
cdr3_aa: CASRSTGVGQPQHF

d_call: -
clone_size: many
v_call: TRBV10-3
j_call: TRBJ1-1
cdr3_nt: TGTGCCATCAAGGGCCCTACCAAGGACACTGAAGCTTTCTTT
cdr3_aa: CAIKGPTKDTEAFF

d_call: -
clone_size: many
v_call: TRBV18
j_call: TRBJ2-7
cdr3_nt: TGTGCCAGCTCACCAGAAAAGGTGGTCTACGAGCAGTACTTC
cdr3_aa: CASSPEKVVYEQYF

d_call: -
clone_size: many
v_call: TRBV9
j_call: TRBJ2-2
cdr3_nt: TGTGCCAGCAGCGCCAACCTAGCGTCCGGGGAGCTGTTTTTT
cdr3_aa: CASSANLASGELFF

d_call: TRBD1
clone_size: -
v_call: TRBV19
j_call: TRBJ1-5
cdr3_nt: TGTGCCAGTAGTATTGGACAGGGCGAAAACAATCAGCCCCAGCATTTT
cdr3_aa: CASSIGQGENNQPQHF

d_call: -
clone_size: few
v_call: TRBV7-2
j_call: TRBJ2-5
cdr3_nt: TGTGCCAGCAGCTTAGGACTATCCCAAGAGACCCAGTACTTC
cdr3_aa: CASSLGLSQETQYF